The 22 T cell receptor beta chains presented below share a single source sample, sequenced in a study of blood T cell repertoires in COVID-19. Clones were sequenced by immunoSEQ multiplex PCR, and TCRdb holds only the in-frame ones, with some missing. The sample has approximately 250,000 clones, roughly 88% seen once. Sequencing was carried out using PBMCs or T cells enriched from blood (not recorded which). The receptors shown here come from a woman aged 40 to 55 with acute COVID-19.

This clone appeared once. V usage is TRBV10-3 and J usage is TRBJ1-2; weak D call: TRBD1 (5 bases). Germline V gene sequence: CDR1 ENHRY, CDR2 SYGVKD. Trimming stripped 6 bases from V and 2 bases from J, with 7 bases between. There are 12 residues in the CDR3. DNA for the CDR3: TGTGCCATCAGAGGGGCCAACTATGGCTACACCTTC. Its translation: CAIRGANYGYTF.

V and J are TRBV2 and TRBJ2-5, with 12 positions matching TRBD2. The CDR3 contains 15 residues. Germline V CDR1 and CDR2: SNHLY, FYNNEI. Germline trimming cut 4 bases from V and 3 bases from J; bases unmatched to any gene: 3. CDR3 residues: CASSGRLAGEETQYF. CDR3 nucleotides: TGTGCCAGCAGTGGAAGACTAGCGGGAGAAGAGACCCAGTACTTC.

V gene TRBV5-8 combines with J gene TRBJ1-5; TRBD1 is a possible D gene (5 bases). Germline CDR1 SGHTS, CDR2 YDEGEE. The CDR3 covers 17 residues. Trimming stripped 2 bases from V and 2 bases from J, with 17 bases between. The CDR3 region has the DNA TGTGCCAGCAGCTTTGTCCAGGGTGGGTTAGGCAATCAGCCCCAGCATTTT. It codes for CASSFVQGGLGNQPQHF.

This chain uses TRBV7-3 with TRBJ1-1, with D hard to call. In germline, CDR1 is SGHTA, CDR2 FQGTGA. The CDR3 loop spans 14 amino acids. V dropped 4 bases and J dropped 1 base, with 10 bases sitting between them. CDR3: CASSSGGRNTEAFF. CDR3 DNA sequence: TGTGCCAGCAGCTCAGGAGGTCGGAACACTGAAGCTTTCTTT.

The chain has TRBV7-9 and TRBJ1-2, with TRBD1 as a possible D gene (6 bases). Germline V CDR1 and CDR2: SEHNR, FQNEAQ (reference sequence). CDR3 size: 15 residues. With 5 bases removed from V and 1 base from J, the gap between germline ends came to 14 bases. The CDR3 bases are TGTGCCAGCAGCCACGGACAGATATTTAACTATGGCTACACCTTC. Protein: CASSHGQIFNYGYTF.

The chain is built from TRBV19 and TRBJ1-1, with 9 bases that match TRBD1. This CDR3 is 14 amino acids long. Germline trimming cut 7 bases from V and 5 bases from J; bases unmatched to any gene: 8. Germline V gives CDR1 LNHDA, CDR2 SQIVND (reference sequence). The CDR3 loop reads CASKDRGRWTEAFF. The CDR3 DNA follows: TGTGCCAGTAAGGACAGGGGCCGATGGACTGAAGCTTTCTTT.

The genes are TRBV18 and TRBJ1-2, with 9 bases that match TRBD1. Trimming cost V 8 bases and J 3 bases; bases outside gene matches: 10. The CDR3 consists of 15 residues. Germline CDR1 is KGHSH and CDR2 is LQKENI. The CDR3 region is CASAQGTGSDYGYTF. Here the CDR3 DNA reads TGTGCCAGCGCGCAAGGGACAGGGAGCGACTATGGCTACACCTTC.

The V call is TRBV19, the J call TRBJ2-7; 8 positions match TRBD2. Germline CDR1 and CDR2: LNHDA and SQIVND (reference sequence). This CDR3 has 14 residues. V lost 6 bases, J lost 5 bases, and 9 bases stayed unmatched. CDR3 sequence (DNA): TGTGCCAGTAGCCGGACTAGCTGGGGCGACGAGCAGTACGTC. Translating gives CASSRTSWGDEQYV.

The chain is built from TRBV19 and TRBJ2-7, with a possible D match to TRBD2 (6 bases). Trimming left V 4 bases short and J 0 bases short, with 28 bases between. CDR1 and CDR2 (germline): LNHDA, SQIVND (reference sequence). The CDR3 runs 20 residues. CDR3 sequence reads: CASSTHAPPPPSDSSYEQYF. CDR3 coding DNA: TGTGCCAGTAGTACCCACGCCCCACCCCCACCTAGCGATAGCTCCTACGAGCAGTACTTC.

The chain links TRBV18 to TRBJ1-2; 8 bases align to TRBD1. In germline, CDR1 is KGHSH, CDR2 LQKENI. Trimming removed 0 bases from V and 6 bases from J; junction bases left unmatched: 9. This CDR3 region has 16 residues. CDR3 amino acids: CASSPPDRAEVDGYTF. The CDR3 DNA reads as TGTGCCAGCTCACCACCGGACAGGGCGGAGGTAGATGGCTACACCTTC.

The gene calls are TRBV5-1 and TRBJ1-3, with D unresolved. CDR3 length: 13 amino acids. Germline-derived CDR1 and CDR2 are SGHRS and YFSETQ. Trimming shortened V by 4 bases and J by 2 bases, and 7 bases separated the two germline ends. The CDR3 DNA reads as TGCGCCAGCAGCACACTACCTGGAAACACCATATATTTT. Residues: CASSTLPGNTIYF.

V gene TRBV4-3 combines with J gene TRBJ2-1; the match to TRBD2 covers 9 bases. This CDR3 comprises 14 residues. The germline gives CDR1 LGHNA, CDR2 YSLEER. V lost 3 bases to trimming and J lost 9 bases; unmatched junction nucleotides: 6. The CDR3 bases are TGCGCCAGCAGCCAGGGACTAGCCCTTCTTGAGCAGTTCTTC. It is translated as CASSQGLALLEQFF.

The chain links TRBV21-1 to TRBJ1-1. TRBV21-1 is a listed pseudogene. The CDR3 is made up of 15 amino acids. CDR3: CASSKANSMNTEAFF. The CDR3 DNA reads as TGTGCCAGCAGCAAAGCCAACTCCATGAACACTGAAGCTTTCTTT.

This clone has only one observation. This chain joins TRBV5-1 and TRBJ2-7; 10 nucleotides agree with TRBD1. Germline-derived CDR1 and CDR2 are SGHRS and YFSETQ. The ends lost 0 bases at V and 3 bases at J; junction bases unmatched: 3. The CDR3 contains 15 residues. The CDR3 nucleotides read TGCGCCAGCAGCTTGGGGGGACAGGGGTACTACGAGCAGTACGTC. This encodes CASSLGGQGYYEQYV.

The genes are TRBV25-1 and TRBJ2-1; D is possibly TRBD1 (5 bases). Trimming removed 4 bases at V and 6 bases at J, with 19 bases between. Germline CDR1 is MGHDK and CDR2 is SYGVNS. The CDR3 is 16 amino acids. CDR3 residues: CASSVRLGQGVNEQFF. CDR3 nucleotide sequence: TGTGCCAGCAGTGTCCGATTGGGTCAGGGTGTCAATGAGCAGTTCTTC.

The CDR3 is CASSIVAGAGTGELFF. In nucleotides, the CDR3 is TGTGCCAGTAGTATAGTTGCGGGAGCCGGCACCGGGGAGCTGTTTTTT. The chain combines TRBV19 with TRBJ2-2; 7 nucleotides line up with TRBD2. With 1 base clipped from V and 4 bases from J, the junction kept 6 bases outside the gene matches. CDR1 is LNHDA and CDR2 is SQIVND in the germline V gene (reference sequence). The CDR3 is 16 residues long.

The CDR3 loop reads CATSRDPGRGFNSPLHF. The CDR3 region has the DNA TGTGCCACCAGCAGAGATCCCGGCAGGGGGTTTAATTCACCCCTCCACTTT. The rearrangement joins TRBV15 to TRBJ1-6; 7 nucleotides align to TRBD1. The germline V gene encodes CDR1 LNHNV and CDR2 YYDKDF (reference sequence). With V trimmed by 0 bases and J by 6 bases, 8 bases remained unmatched. The CDR3 consists of 17 residues.

This clone was detected only once. The chain joins TRBV19 to TRBJ1-3; D unclear. Germline CDR1 and CDR2: LNHDA and SQIVND (reference sequence). V was shortened by 5 bases and J by 4 bases, with 15 bases between the two germline ends. CDR3 length: 15 residues. CDR3 in amino acids: CASSSFELTGNTIYF. The CDR3 coding sequence is TGTGCCAGTAGTTCCTTCGAACTCACCGGAAACACCATATATTTT.

The V and J genes are TRBV7-2 and TRBJ1-2; TRBD1 matches 7 bases. This CDR3 is built from 13 residues. J was trimmed by 4 bases and V by 6 bases; bases with no gene match: 5. CDR1 is SGHTA, CDR2 FQGNSA, per germline. CDR3 sequence reads: CASSIQGTYGYTF. Written as DNA, the CDR3 is TGTGCCAGCAGTATACAGGGGACCTATGGCTACACCTTC.

J is TRBJ2-1 and V is TRBV20-1; 12 positions match TRBD2. The CDR3 sequence is 13 residues long. Trimming at V came to 3 bases and at J to 10 bases, leaving 4 bases not matched to a gene. CDR1 and CDR2 (germline): DFQATT, SNEGSKA (reference sequence). The CDR3 region has the DNA TGCAGTGCTAGTGCGACTAGCGGGGGAGAGCAGTTCTTC. Translation: CSASATSGGEQFF.

This rearrangement joins TRBV10-2 to TRBJ1-5; D not resolved. Germline V gene sequence: CDR1 WSHSY, CDR2 SAAADI. The CDR3 runs 13 residues. V lost 6 bases and J 5 bases, leaving 11 bases between the germline ends. The CDR3 DNA reads TGCGCCAGCAGGGATTACCGGGATCAGCCCCAGCATTTT. Amino acids: CASRDYRDQPQHF.

This chain links TRBV9 with TRBJ2-3, with a weak D call TRBD1 (7 bases). V gave up 6 bases and J gave up 6 bases, with 17 bases separating them. From germline, CDR1 is SGDLS and CDR2 YYNGEE. This CDR3 spans 14 amino acids. DNA for the CDR3: TGTGCCAGCAACTCAGGGGGGATCCGGGATACGCAGTATTTT. Translated: CASNSGGIRDTQYF. The complete variable domain, with remaining parts taken from reference TRBV9 and TRBJ2-3, reads DSGVTQTPKHLITATGQRVTLRCSPRSGDLSVYWYQQSLDQGLQFLIQYYNGEERAKGNILERFSAQQFPDLHSELNLSSLELGDSALYFCASNSGGIRDTQYFGPGTRLTVL.